Shown below are 21 T cell receptor beta chains from a single sample sequenced in a study of monozygotic twins with inflammatory bowel disease. From the 5' RACE reads, TCRdb lists one entry per CDR3 protein and no DNA. This sample's table reports hundreds of thousands of distinct CDR3 sequences. The sample comprised blood. These receptors were collected from a human donor with ulcerative colitis or Crohn's disease, or a healthy co-twin of an affected twin (not recorded which).

This rearrangement joins TRBV3-1 to TRBJ2-7; TCRdb's assignment of TRBD2 cannot be checked, as there is no DNA. Per germline, CDR1 LGHDT and CDR2 YNNKEL (reference sequence). The CDR3 length is 13 residues. The chain's CDR3 is CASSLKGTGEQYF.

This chain links TRBV20-1 with TRBJ2-3; no DNA is available, so the TRBD2 call from TCRdb remains unchecked. Germline assignment: CDR1 DFQATT and CDR2 SNEGSKA (reference sequence). This CDR3 is 17 amino acids long. CDR3 sequence reads: CSAREGTSGGRTDTQYF.

This chain connects TRBV5-6 to TRBJ1-1; TCRdb gives TRBD1 as the D gene, but with no DNA this cannot be confirmed. Germline CDR1 and CDR2: SGHDT and YYEEEE. The CDR3 loop spans 15 amino acids. This CDR3 is CASSFEQGSNTEAFF.

This sequence joins TRBV7-3 and TRBJ2-3; TCRdb reports TRBD2, a call that lacks DNA to check it against. CDR3 length: 16 amino acids. Germline CDR1 is SGHTA and CDR2 is FQGTGA. CDR3 protein: CASSLTGTSVTDTQYF.

The chain joins TRBV6-1 to TRBJ1-2; TCRdb proposes TRBD1, but this gene call is untestable without DNA. Per germline, CDR1 MNHNS and CDR2 SASEGT. This CDR3 contains 15 residues. CDR3 protein: CASIATGALNYGYTF.

The chain links TRBV7-2 to TRBJ1-1; TCRdb selects TRBD1, and the lack of DNA leaves this call unchecked. The CDR3 length is 15 residues. Per the germline V gene, CDR1 is SGHTA and CDR2 is FQGNSA. CDR3 residues: CASSLVRGAWTEAFF.

J is TRBJ2-7 and V is TRBV7-2; no DNA is available, so the TRBD1 call from TCRdb remains unchecked. The germline gives CDR1 SGHTA, CDR2 FQGNSA. This CDR3 is 15 amino acids long. CDR3 sequence reads: CASSPPLAGVPEQYF.

This chain uses TRBV11-2 with TRBJ1-2; TCRdb gives TRBD1 as the D gene, but with no DNA this cannot be confirmed. From germline, CDR1 is SGHAT and CDR2 FQNNGV. The CDR3 extends over 17 amino acids. The CDR3 sequence: CASSPSGTGRTNYGYTF.

The CDR3 sequence: CASRDLAGGSYEQYF. This chain uses TRBV28 with TRBJ2-7; TCRdb gives TRBD2 as the D gene, but with no DNA this cannot be confirmed. From germline, CDR1 is MDHEN and CDR2 SYDVKM. This CDR3 is 15 amino acids long.

The genes are TRBV5-3 and TRBJ2-5; there is no DNA to check the TCRdb D call of TRBD2. TRBV5-3 has ORF status, its function being uncertain. The CDR3 spans 15 residues. The CDR3 reads CARKEVVGAQETQYF.

V gene TRBV11-2 combines with J gene TRBJ2-3; TCRdb names TRBD1, which stays unverified in the absence of DNA. The CDR3 is 14 amino acids. The germline gives CDR1 SGHAT, CDR2 FQNNGV. The CDR3 is CASSLVPGGDTQYF.

V and J are TRBV3-1 and TRBJ2-1. Germline assignment: CDR1 LGHDT and CDR2 YNNKEL (reference sequence). The CDR3 has 13 residues. CDR3 loop: CASSLQIGNEQFF.

V is TRBV5-1 and J is TRBJ2-1; TCRdb lists TRBD2, though no DNA is available to test this call. Per germline, CDR1 SGHRS and CDR2 YFSETQ. The CDR3 extends over 14 amino acids. The CDR3 reads CASTNGIYYQGQFF.

The chain recombines TRBV7-2 with TRBJ1-2. Germline values: CDR1 SGHTA, CDR2 FQGNSA. The length of the CDR3 is 13 residues. Here the CDR3 reads CASSFEINYGYTF.

V and J are TRBV6-4 and TRBJ1-1; TCRdb gives TRBD1 as the D gene, but with no DNA this cannot be confirmed. Germline loops: CDR1 MRHNA, CDR2 SNTAGT. CDR3 length: 14 amino acids. CDR3 residues: CASRPQRGNTEAFF.

V gene TRBV19 combines with J gene TRBJ2-5. This CDR3 is built from 12 residues. Germline values: CDR1 LNHDA, CDR2 SQIVND (reference sequence). CDR3 region: CASSIDDETQYF.

V is TRBV29-1 and J is TRBJ2-3; TCRdb outputs TRBD2, but without DNA this stays unchecked. The CDR3 is 14 amino acids. Germline V gene sequence: CDR1 SQVTM, CDR2 ANQGSEA. CDR3 residues: CSATIGTATDTQYF.

The V and J genes are TRBV27 and TRBJ1-1; TCRdb selects TRBD1, and the lack of DNA leaves this call unchecked. The V gene's germline CDR1 is MNHEY and CDR2 SMNVEV (reference sequence). The CDR3 has 14 residues. The chain's CDR3 is CASSARTGAVEAFF.

The chain's CDR3 is CSVSTIMTDEQFF. The chain uses TRBV29-1 and TRBJ2-1. In germline, CDR1 is SQVTM, CDR2 ANQGSEA. CDR3 length: 13 amino acids.

This chain joins TRBV7-3 and TRBJ1-1; the TCRdb D gene call, TRBD1, has no DNA to confirm it. The CDR3 loop spans 14 amino acids. Germline V lookup: CDR1 SGHTA, CDR2 FQGTGA. CDR3 region: CASSLTGTGGMAFF.

The genes are TRBV12-3 or TRBV12-4 and TRBJ2-1. This CDR3 contains 14 residues. CDR3 sequence: CASSLSGGYNEQCF.